The subject of this entry is one TCR beta chain. Per germline, CDR1 DFQATT and CDR2 SNEGSKA (reference sequence). V was trimmed by 5 bases and J by 1 base, leaving 14 bases between them. The CDR3 consists of 14 residues. This record belongs to a study of blood T cells in healthy people across ages. Combining a sample-barcoded 5' primer with a J-beta primer mix, a second PCR ran for about 7 to 11 cycles. Each CDR3 protein is one row after TCRdb ran MiXCR on the 5' RACE reads. The sample records about 780,000 distinct CDR3 sequences, around half being singletons. The rearrangement joins TRBV20-1 to TRBJ2-5, with D perhaps matching TRBD2 (6 bases). Sequenced input: blood. This TCR derives from a man aged 80 or over in good health. The CDR3 sequence is CSAGRTGFQETQYF. In DNA form, the CDR3 reads TGCAGTGCTGGGAGGACTGGATTCCAAGAGACCCAGTACTTC.